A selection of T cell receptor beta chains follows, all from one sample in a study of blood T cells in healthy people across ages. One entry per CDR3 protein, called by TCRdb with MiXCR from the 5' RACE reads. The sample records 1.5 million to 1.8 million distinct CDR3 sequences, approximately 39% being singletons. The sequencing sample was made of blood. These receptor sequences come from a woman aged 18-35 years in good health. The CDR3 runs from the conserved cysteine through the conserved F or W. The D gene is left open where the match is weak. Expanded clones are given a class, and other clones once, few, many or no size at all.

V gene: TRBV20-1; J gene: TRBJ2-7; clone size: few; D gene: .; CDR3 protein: CSAIFSQGPYEQYF; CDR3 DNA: TGCAGTGCTATATTCTCACAGGGCCCCTACGAGCAGTACTTC
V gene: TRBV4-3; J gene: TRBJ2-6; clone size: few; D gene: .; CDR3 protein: CASSRDSGVSGANVLTF; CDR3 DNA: TGCGCCAGCAGTCGAGATTCCGGGGTCTCTGGGGCCAACGTCCTGACTTTC
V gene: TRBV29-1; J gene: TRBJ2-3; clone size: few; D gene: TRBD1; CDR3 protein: CSVERGLGTDTQYF; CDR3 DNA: TGCAGCGTTGAAAGGGGGCTCGGCACAGATACGCAGTATTTT
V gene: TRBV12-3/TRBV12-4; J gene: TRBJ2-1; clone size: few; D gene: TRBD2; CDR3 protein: CASSQTGTRGFF; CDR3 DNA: TGTGCCAGCAGCCAAACCGGGACTAGGGGGTTCTTC
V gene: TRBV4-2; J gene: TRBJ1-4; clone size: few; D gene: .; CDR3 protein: CASSQESPRGKAAVVGEEEKLFF; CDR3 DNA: TGTGCCAGCAGCCAAGAGTCTCCCAGGGGAAAGGCAGCCGTTGTTGGGGAGGAAGAAAAACTGTTTTTT
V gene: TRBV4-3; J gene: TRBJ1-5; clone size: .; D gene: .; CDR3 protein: CASSQEVSTNQPQHF; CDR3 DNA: TGCGCCAGCAGCCAGGAGGTCTCCACCAATCAGCCCCAGCATTTT
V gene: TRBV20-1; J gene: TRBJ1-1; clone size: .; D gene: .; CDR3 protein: CSPSRPGTRALNTEAFF; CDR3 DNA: TGCAGTCCAAGTAGACCCGGGACCCGGGCCCTGAACACTGAAGCTTTCTTT
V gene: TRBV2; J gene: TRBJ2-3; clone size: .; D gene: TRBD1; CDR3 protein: CASSTGVPDTQYF; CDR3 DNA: TGTGCCAGCAGTACAGGGGTACCAGATACGCAGTATTTT
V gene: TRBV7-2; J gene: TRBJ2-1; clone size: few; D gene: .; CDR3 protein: CASSVQLANEQFF; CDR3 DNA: TGTGCCAGCAGCGTACAACTAGCTAATGAGCAGTTCTTC
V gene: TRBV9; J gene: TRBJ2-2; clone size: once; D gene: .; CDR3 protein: CASSVGWNTGELFF; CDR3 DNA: TGTGCCAGCAGCGTAGGCTGGAACACCGGGGAGCTGTTTTTT